This T cell receptor beta chain originates from a study of blood T cell repertoires in COVID-19. Study in general: Samples taken during acute and convalescent COVID-19 were collected in the United States, Italy and Spain.

Using immunoSEQ multiplex PCR, the repertoire was profiled, and TCRdb retains in-frame clones only, with some absent. This table has around 200,000 clones, around 83% appearing once. Germline CDR1 and CDR2: MDHEN and SYDVKM. V was pared by 4 bases and J by 0 bases, with 13 bases between. The CDR3 runs 16 residues. This clone was detected only once. The chain carries TRBV28 and TRBJ2-4; D possibly corresponds to TRBD2 (6 bases). Sequencing input: peripheral blood. The source is a woman aged 80 or older with acute or convalescent COVID-19. This CDR3 is CASSSPSAGAKNIQYF. The CDR3 region has the DNA TGTGCCAGCAGTTCTCCTAGCGCTGGAGCCAAAAACATTCAGTACTTC.